The present TCR beta chain was sequenced within a study of post-analysis software for immune sequencing data. At the level of the study: The courses of disease that were included comprised relapsing-remitting, secondary progressive and progressive-relapsing multiple sclerosis.

On this clonotype: Antigen specificity is unknown.

Researchers reported that TCR beta cDNA libraries carried unique molecular identifiers. The authors obtained approximately 540,000 cDNA molecules from approximately 0.95 to 9.8 million T cells. TCRdb re-called the PCR reads through MiXCR, storing one row per CDR3 protein. This sample has 600,000 to 750,000 distinct CDR3 sequences, with approximately 59% found just once. Notes on the study in general: The authors found that F measure strongly co-clustered same-batch samples. Four or five TRBV segments occurring more often in patients than controls included TRBV5-6, TRBV5-1 and TRBV20-1. Compared against controls, patients with multiple sclerosis displayed significantly lower normalized Chao1 diversity.

Germline V gene data show CDR1 as SGHRS and CDR2 as YFSETQ. The V end was cut by 3 bases, the J end by 2 bases, with 15 bases between. The length of the CDR3 is 15 residues. The source material was blood. This rearrangement joins TRBV5-1 to TRBJ2-7; possible D gene TRBD2, 5 bases. The clonotype comes from a girl between 2 and 10 years old with multiple sclerosis. The CDR3 reads CASSSDGMTTYEQYF. CDR3 DNA: TGCGCCAGCAGCTCAGACGGGATGACTACCTACGAGCAGTACTTC.